The present entry profiles one T cell receptor beta chain with its context. Its matching antigen is unknown. Profiling relied on immunoSEQ multiplex PCR, and the TCRdb table lists in-frame clones only, not all of them. The table has under 100,000 clones, roughly 94% seen once. These data originate in a study of cytomegalovirus exposure and HLA in healthy donors. Study-wide context: The roughly 120 validation repertoires, a later analysis reported, used the same platform as the 600 to 700 first-cohort repertoires. Study observations and caveats: Rarity marked most TCR sequences, yet some public TCRs occurred in many donors.

The J segment lost 4 bases and the V segment lost 5 bases, leaving 4 bases of the junction unmatched. Germline CDR1 is MDHEN and CDR2 is SYDVKM. This CDR3 has 14 residues. The chain combines TRBV28 with TRBJ2-1; 8 positions match TRBD2. The TCR was taken from a woman under 30 in good health and CMV-seronegative. The sample comprised PBMCs. Here the CDR3 reads CASSSAGGYNEQFF. CDR3 DNA: TGTGCCAGCAGTAGCGCGGGAGGATACAATGAGCAGTTCTTC.